This T cell receptor beta chain was sequenced in a study of cytomegalovirus exposure and HLA in healthy donors listed by TCRdb under 2017. Looking at the study overall: An earlier analysis of several hundred of the donors reported 276 Gb of sequence data and approximately 120 million unique TCR beta sequences obtained from roughly 170 million T cells. An early release that covered roughly 600 HLA-typed donors contained 300 to 350 gigabases of sequencing data and 65 million to 100 million unique TCR sequences. Of the roughly 400 genotyped donors, 80% to 90% were placed in the genetic ancestry cluster associated with self-reported Caucasian donors. The study aimed to test whether cataloging public T cell receptors could reveal signatures of past pathogen exposure. The T cell repertoires of around 670 subjects were profiled by immunosequencing and related to cytomegalovirus serostatus. Besides the first cohort of around 700 subjects, a separate validation cohort made up of over a hundred different subjects was used. The study combined high-throughput TCR immunosequencing, statistical association of individual TCRs with disease status, and machine learning to predict cytomegalovirus infection status. To study patterns of TCR occurrence, a later analysis re-analyzed previously published TCR beta repertoires from around 700 donors and added high-resolution HLA genotyping. The later analysis used no new phenotypic data to find candidate immune exposures, relying instead on TCR beta sequences and their occurrence across donors. An earlier analysis of 450 to 750 of the donors used high-throughput TCR beta sequencing to judge whether each TCR beta V gene segment behaved as functional or pseudogenic. Donor age, sex, ethnicity and CMV serostatus were compiled together with the repertoire data. In a later genetic analysis, genome-wide SNP genotypes for about 60% of the 666 donors were used, and that subset was treated as a discovery cohort. Every repertoire in the discovery cohort had been generated on one and the same sequencing platform. Class I and class II HLA loci were covered by the typing at four-digit resolution. Typing coverage differed by locus: A, B, C, DRB1 and DQB1 were typed in roughly 620-630 donors, DQA1 in about 500, DPA1 in approximately 610, and DPB1 in just under 490. Four or five DR-DQ haplotypes were treated as single units for association and clustering because of strong linkage in the cohort. Across around 400 genotyped donors of the cohort, an average of roughly 250,000 unique TCR beta nucleotide sequences per donor were sequenced, and roughly 18% of those sequences were non-productive. General study outcomes and caveats: Linkage disequilibrium might explain the correlated functional status among segregating V segments, but an unknown experimental factor could not be ruled out. Broadly in line with IMGT annotations, most TCR beta V segments showed up in productive rearrangements about 87% or about 30% of the time in an earlier analysis of about 500 of the donors. Immune exposure information for the cohort was limited to CMV serostatus. According to a later genetic analysis, donors in an Asian-associated ancestry cluster had fewer N-insertions in productive TCRs than the roughly 700-donor mean. A group of highly shared sequence variants was considered likely to be a technical artifact of the sequencing pipeline. Because the 87-base-pair reads could not distinguish some IMGT-functional V segments, including TRBV6-2 and TRBV6-3, those segments were excluded. In a later analysis, HLA-associated TCR beta chains showed more clonal expansion and lower generation probabilities than non-associated chains that were equally common. In the study, some 160 TCR beta chains were listed as associated with cytomegalovirus. A later analysis found that most CMV-associated TCR beta chains appeared HLA-restricted, with HLA associations seemingly driven largely by CMV exposure. At a false discovery rate of 0.05, a later analysis linked roughly 17,000 TCR beta sequences to specific HLA alleles. A further reported finding was that TCR beta sequences accurately predicted the HLA-A and HLA-B alleles for most subjects in the first cohort. Most TCR sequences were seen in very few donors, while some public TCRs were found in many individuals. The classifier was reported to diagnose cytomegalovirus status with high specificity and sensitivity in both the original and validation cohorts. According to the authors, the approach could potentially be generalized to other disease states and immunological phenotypes. In a later analysis, several top co-occurrence clusters were reported to appear linked to parvovirus B19, influenza, CMV and Epstein-Barr virus. A later genetic analysis associated a missense DCLRE1C variant with V-gene and J-gene trimming of TCR beta chains, and an independent cohort replicated the association. About 17 rarely observed V segments, including chromosome 9 orphons, were excluded from the earlier analysis of a few hundred of the donors because counts were too low. In vitro tests confirmed that three of the cytomegalovirus-associated TCR beta chains recognize cytomegalovirus antigens. A later analysis found that TCR association rates varied across HLA loci, with DRB1 alleles showing the most associated TCRs and HLA-C alleles the fewest. Assigning TCR associations to individual alleles was difficult when HLA alleles, especially DR and DQ, strongly co-occurred. HLA typing was unavailable for some donors at each locus, so association tests used only the typed subset. Sequencing depth was assumed to be roughly uniform across donors in the presence/absence analyses, though that assumption may not hold. The cohort was sequenced for TCR beta chains only, and without alpha or paired-chain data the features that could be detected were limited.

Concerning this clone itself: There is no known antigen for this receptor. Nothing much larger sits one base from this clone, and base qualities are not available.

In total, 666 healthy bone marrow donors made up the cohort. All cohort members were sampled while nominally healthy, although unrecorded immune exposures were likely present. The donor was CMV seronegative and belonged to the group of over 350 seronegative cohort members. A peripheral blood sample was provided by each donor, and peripheral blood mononuclear cells were used for TCR beta sequencing. Genomic DNA extraction from the blood cell samples was performed with the Qiagen DNeasy Blood Extraction Kit. The method was the immunoSEQ multiplex PCR assay. The multiplex PCR relied on a mix of 60 forward primers for TCR Vbeta segments and 13 reverse primers for TCR Jbeta segments. A multiplex PCR assay on genomic DNA amplified the CDR3 region of rearranged TCR beta genes. The amplified TCR beta libraries were sequenced on the Illumina HiSeq System as 87-base-pair reads. In the original analysis: A later analysis tallied tens of millions of unique TCR beta chains across the 650 to 750 repertoires, and around 10 million of those chains were shared by two or more donors. Raw reads were error-corrected and collapsed into unique sequences by a nearest-neighbor algorithm in which closely related sequences were merged to remove PCR and sequencing errors. CDR3 sequences were aligned to IMGT reference sequences to assign V, D and J gene segments. For a sequence to be retained, at least a six-nucleotide match to both a V gene segment and a J gene segment was required. Rearrangements were classified as productive when the CDR3 lacked stop codons and remained in frame with V and J, and all other rearrangements were classified as non-productive. CDR3 was defined according to IMGT convention as the region running from the second conserved V-encoded cysteine to the conserved J-encoded phenylalanine. The earlier analysis of about 640 of the donors excluded any sequence lacking an unambiguous match to a single V gene segment. An earlier analysis of some 500 of the donors classified V segments as functional when productive rearrangements were above 56.7% and as segregating when the standard deviation between donors was above 5%. A statistical classification framework was built to diagnose cytomegalovirus status from the catalog of TCR beta chain sequences. A later analysis assigned V and J genes by comparing TCR nucleotide sequences with IMGT/GENE-DB human TR gene sequences. The TCRdist pipeline was used in a later analysis to assign CDR3 sequences and most-parsimonious VDJ recombination scenarios. A later analysis defined each TCR beta chain by its CDR3 amino acid sequence plus V-gene family, and excluded reads lacking a unique V-gene family. A later analysis removed over 500 highly shared, low-generation-probability nucleotide sequences to deal with suspected cross-contamination and a sequencing artifact. In a later analysis, a clonal expansion index for each public chain was calculated from normalized within-repertoire ranks of inferred template counts. In a later analysis, generation probabilities were computed using a VDJ recombination model fitted to out-of-frame rearrangements, and the results were checked against IGoR. In a later analysis, TCR-TCR, TCR-HLA and TCR-CMV co-occurrence was scored with hypergeometric tests, and a repertoire-size bias correction was applied to TCR pairs. To estimate false discovery rates, a later analysis permuted the HLA or CMV assignments 20 times. In a later analysis, co-occurring TCRs were grouped using DBSCAN, with TCRdist sequence similarity added in when clustering inside HLA-allele-positive subsets. Repertoires with fewer than 30,000 or more than 120,000 public chains, plus five repertoires with anomalous nucleotide sharing, were excluded from co-occurrence clustering. In its TCRdb copy, this immuneACCESS table keeps in-frame sequences only and misses some clones. Where compared with another copy, unresolved V genes explain less than half of these, and the others have no known cause. D and trimming come from the DNA, and the V and J calls and clone size come from that table. The table for this sample lists over 85,000 clones; roughly four fifths of them were counted only once. Of the sample, approximately 3.5% is held by the ten largest clones.

From the cysteine up to the phenylalanine, the CDR3 has a length of 14 residues. Only the CDR3 DNA is retained, 42 bases long and in frame from the first base. Based on the germline V gene (reference sequence), the CDR1 and CDR2 sequences are MNHEY and SMNVEV. The junction shows trimming of 3 bases on V and 5 bases on J, and the gene matches do not reach 6 bases of it. This receptor was taken from a man aged 40-49 years in good health and CMV-seronegative. In this chain, TRBV27 is recombined with TRBJ2-7, and 8 bases in between align with TRBD2. The sample consisted of PBMCs. The DNA sequence is as follows: TGTGCCAGCAGTTTCGGGGGGGTGTTCAACGAGCAGTACTTC. The resulting protein is CASSFGGVFNEQYF.